This TCR beta chain was sequenced during a study of chemoradiotherapy in HPV16-positive cancers. Study background: Functional T-cell assays on a couple of HPV16-positive patients' cells defined candidate HPV-specific clones and common TCR motifs. Study-wide results and limits: Candidate HPV-specific clones and E7-related TCR motifs grew in tumor during treatment. HPV-responsive T-cell expansion during chemoradiotherapy was linked to improved recurrence-free survival in HPV16-positive patients.

Concerning this clone itself: Its cognate antigen is unknown.

Only in-frame clones appear in the TCRdb table, and some are missing; sequencing was by immunoSEQ multiplex PCR. Of tens of thousands of clones listed, about 88% are singletons. There are 16 residues in the CDR3. The V end lost 3 bases, the J end lost 0 bases, and 13 bases lay between the germline ends. The specimen was blood, collected from a patient who underwent chemoradiotherapy. The clonotype originates from a human donor with HPV-associated anogenital cancer. The chain uses TRBV5-3 and TRBJ2-4; possible D gene TRBD2, 5 bases. TRBV5-3 is filed as an ORF, its function uncertain. CDR3 sequence (DNA): TGTGCCAGAAGCTCGCGCGGGCCCCAAGCCAAAAACATTCAGTACTTC. Translation gives CARSSRGPQAKNIQYF.